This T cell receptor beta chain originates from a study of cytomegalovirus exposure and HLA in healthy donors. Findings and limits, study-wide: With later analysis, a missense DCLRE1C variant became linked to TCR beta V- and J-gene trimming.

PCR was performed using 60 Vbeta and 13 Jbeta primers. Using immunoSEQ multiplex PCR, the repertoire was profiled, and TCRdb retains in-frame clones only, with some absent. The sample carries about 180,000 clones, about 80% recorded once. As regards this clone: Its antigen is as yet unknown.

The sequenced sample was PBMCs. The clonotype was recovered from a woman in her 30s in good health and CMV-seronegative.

CDR3 region: CASSGGLGEAFF. The DNA for the CDR3 is TGCGCCAGCAGCGGGGGCCTAGGTGAAGCTTTCTTT. V usage is TRBV5-1 and J usage is TRBJ1-1, with D possibly TRBD1 on 6 matching bases. The CDR3 has 12 residues. Trimming took 4 bases from V and 7 from J, leaving 11 bases between them. From germline, CDR1 is SGHRS and CDR2 YFSETQ. The full variable domain, rest sourced from reference TRBV5-1 and TRBJ1-1, is KAGVTQTPRYLIKTRGQQVTLSCSPISGHRSVSWYQQTPGQGLQFLFEYFSETQRNKGNFPGRFSGRQFSNSRSEMNVSTLELGDSALYLCASSGGLGEAFFGQGTRLTVV.